This record concerns one TCR beta chain sequence. Its antigen is not identified. Analysis merged second doses at about 4 or about 12 weeks. CDR1 and CDR2 from the germline V gene are LGHNA and YNFKEQ. V dropped 0 bases and J dropped 5 bases, with 10 bases sitting between them. The CDR3 sequence is 14 residues long. The data derive from a study of T cell responses to AZD1222 COVID-19 vaccine. Notes on the study in general: There were vaccine-associated CD4 TCRs across spike, dominant at 160-218 and 743-854. It should be noted that donors were predominantly white British and more often female, and clonal diversity was possibly underestimated.

Profiling relied on immunoSEQ multiplex PCR, and the TCRdb table lists in-frame clones only, not all of them. The sample contains 250,000 to 300,000 clones, roughly 93% of which appear only once. This specimen consisted of peripheral blood, obtained 28 days after the second AZD1222 dose. The clonotype originates from an adult who received the AZD1222 COVID-19 vaccine. The V and J genes are TRBV4-2 and TRBJ1-2, with D uncertain. The CDR3 region is CASSQDLGQYGYTF. The DNA of the CDR3 is TGTGCCAGCAGCCAAGATCTAGGGCAGTATGGCTACACCTTC.